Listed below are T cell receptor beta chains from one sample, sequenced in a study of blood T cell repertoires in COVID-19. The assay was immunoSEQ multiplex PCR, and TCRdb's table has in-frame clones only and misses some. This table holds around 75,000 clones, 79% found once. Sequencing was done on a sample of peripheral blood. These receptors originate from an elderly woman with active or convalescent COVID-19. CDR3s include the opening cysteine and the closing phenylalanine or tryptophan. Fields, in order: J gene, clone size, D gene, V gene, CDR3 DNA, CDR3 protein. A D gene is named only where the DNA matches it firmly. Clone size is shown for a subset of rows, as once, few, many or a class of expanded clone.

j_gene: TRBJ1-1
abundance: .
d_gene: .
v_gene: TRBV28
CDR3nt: TGTGCCAGCAGTCCCGCCCCAGGATATACTGAAGCTTTCTTT
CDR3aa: CASSPAPGYTEAFF

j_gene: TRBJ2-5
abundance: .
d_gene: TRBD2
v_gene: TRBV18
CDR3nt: TGTGCCAGCTCACCAGGACTAGCGGGGTTTGAGACCCAGTACTTC
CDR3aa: CASSPGLAGFETQYF

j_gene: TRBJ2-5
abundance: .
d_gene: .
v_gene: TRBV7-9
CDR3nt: TGTGCCAGCAGCCGTCCGGTAGAGACCCAGTACTTC
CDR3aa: CASSRPVETQYF

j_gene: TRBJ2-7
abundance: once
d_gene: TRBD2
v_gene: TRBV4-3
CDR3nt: TGCGCCAGCAGTCCACTAGCGGGGGACGAGCAGTACTTC
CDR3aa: CASSPLAGDEQYF

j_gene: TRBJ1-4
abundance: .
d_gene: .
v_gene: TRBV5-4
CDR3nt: TGTGCCAGCAGCTCCGGGGGAAATGAAAAACTGTTTTTT
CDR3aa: CASSSGGNEKLFF

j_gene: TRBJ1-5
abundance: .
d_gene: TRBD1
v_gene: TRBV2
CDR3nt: TGTGCCAGCAGGGGGGACAGCGGTTCTCAGCCCCAGCATTTT
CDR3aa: CASRGDSGSQPQHF

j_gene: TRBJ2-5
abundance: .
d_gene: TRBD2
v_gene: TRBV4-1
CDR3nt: TGCGCCAGCAGCCTCGCCAGCGGGAGGGACCTACTATCCGGGGAGACCCAGTACTTC
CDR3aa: CASSLASGRDLLSGETQYF

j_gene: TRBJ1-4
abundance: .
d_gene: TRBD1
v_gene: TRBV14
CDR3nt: TGTGCCAGCAGCCAAGGATGGGGACAGAATGAAAAACTGTTTTTT
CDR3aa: CASSQGWGQNEKLFF

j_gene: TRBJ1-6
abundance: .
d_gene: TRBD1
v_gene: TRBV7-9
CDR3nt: TGTGCCAGCAGCCGGACAGGGGGCTCGGATTCACCCCTCCACTTT
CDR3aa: CASSRTGGSDSPLHF

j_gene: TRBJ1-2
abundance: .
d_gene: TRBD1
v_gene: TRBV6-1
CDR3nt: TGTGCCAGCAGTGAAACAGGGGGATGGGGATATGGCTACACCTTC
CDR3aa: CASSETGGWGYGYTF

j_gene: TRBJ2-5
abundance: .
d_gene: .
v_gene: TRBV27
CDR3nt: TGTGCCAGCGCCTCAGGACAAGAGACCCAGTACTTC
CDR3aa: CASASGQETQYF

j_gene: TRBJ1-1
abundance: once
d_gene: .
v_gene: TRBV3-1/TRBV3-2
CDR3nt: TGTGCCAGCAACCTGCGGGCAGGGAACACTGAAGCTTTCTTT
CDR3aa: CASNLRAGNTEAFF

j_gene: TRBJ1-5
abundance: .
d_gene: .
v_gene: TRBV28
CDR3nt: TGTGCCAGCAGTTCGAGCTATTTCAGCAATCAGCCCCAGCATTTT
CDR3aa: CASSSSYFSNQPQHF

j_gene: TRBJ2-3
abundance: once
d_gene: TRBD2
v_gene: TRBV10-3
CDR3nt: TGTGCCATCAGTGAGCCCACTAGCGGGGGGGCCGGAGATACGCAGTATTTT
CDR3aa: CAISEPTSGGAGDTQYF

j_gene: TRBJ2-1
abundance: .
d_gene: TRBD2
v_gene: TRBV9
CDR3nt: TGTGCCAGCAGCCATCGAGGACTAGTCAATGAGCAGTTCTTC
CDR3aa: CASSHRGLVNEQFF

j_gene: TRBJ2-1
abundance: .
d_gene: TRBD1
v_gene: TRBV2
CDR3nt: TGTGCCAGCAAAGGACAGGGGGGCGGAGAGCAGTTCTTC
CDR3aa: CASKGQGGGEQFF

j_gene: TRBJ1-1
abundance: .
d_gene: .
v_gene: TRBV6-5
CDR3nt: TGTGCCAGCAGTTACGAGGCAGAAATGAACACTGAAGCTTTCTTT
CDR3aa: CASSYEAEMNTEAFF

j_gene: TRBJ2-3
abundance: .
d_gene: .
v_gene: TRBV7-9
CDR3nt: TGTGCCAGCAGCCGTAAGGGGACAGATACGCAGTATTTT
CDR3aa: CASSRKGTDTQYF

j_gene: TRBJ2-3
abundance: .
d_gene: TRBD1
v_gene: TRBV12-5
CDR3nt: TGTGCTAGTGGTTCGACAGGGAGCACAGATACGCAGTATTTT
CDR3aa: CASGSTGSTDTQYF

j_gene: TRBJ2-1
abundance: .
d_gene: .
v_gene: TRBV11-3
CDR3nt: TGTGCCAGCAGCTTAGAACCGGGCTCCTACAATGAGCAGTTCTTC
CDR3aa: CASSLEPGSYNEQFF

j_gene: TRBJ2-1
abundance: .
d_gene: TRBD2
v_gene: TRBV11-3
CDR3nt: TGTGCCAGCAGCTCCCGAGGGGGACTAGCGGGCCTGAACTACAATGAGCAGTTCTTC
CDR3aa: CASSSRGGLAGLNYNEQFF

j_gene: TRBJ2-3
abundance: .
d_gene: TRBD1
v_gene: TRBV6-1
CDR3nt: TGTGCCAGCAGTGATACCGGGACAGGGACCGATACGCAGTATTTT
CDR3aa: CASSDTGTGTDTQYF

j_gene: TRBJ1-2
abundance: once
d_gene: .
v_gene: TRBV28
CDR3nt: TGTGCCAGCACCAACGCCCAGTTCTATGGCTACACCTTC
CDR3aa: CASTNAQFYGYTF